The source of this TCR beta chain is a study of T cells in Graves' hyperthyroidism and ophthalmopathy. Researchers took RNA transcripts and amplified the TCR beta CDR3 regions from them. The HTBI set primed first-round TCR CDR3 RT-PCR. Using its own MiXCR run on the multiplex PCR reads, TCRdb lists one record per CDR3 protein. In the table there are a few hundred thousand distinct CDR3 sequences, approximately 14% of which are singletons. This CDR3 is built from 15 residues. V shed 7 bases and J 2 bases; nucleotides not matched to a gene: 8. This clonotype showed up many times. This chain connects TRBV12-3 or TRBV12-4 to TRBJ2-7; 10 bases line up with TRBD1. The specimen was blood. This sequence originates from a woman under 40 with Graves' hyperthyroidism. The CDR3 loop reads CASTRTGGSTYEQYF. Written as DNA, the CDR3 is TGTGCCAGCACCAGGACAGGGGGTAGTACCTACGAGCAGTACTTC.